The clone carrying this TCR beta chain was seen many times. These data originate in a study of T-cell reconstitution after alpha-beta-depleted transplantation in children. TCRbeta library construction was performed incorporating unique molecular identifiers. From the PCR reads, TCRdb called clonotypes with MiXCR, one entry per CDR3 protein. The repertoire holds about 230,000 distinct CDR3 sequences, with 12% as singletons. The CDR3 is made up of 14 amino acids. Between the trimmed V and J ends, which lost 5 bases and 3 bases, there was a span of 14 bases. The germline V gene encodes CDR1 SQVTM and CDR2 ANQGSEA.

The material was PBMCs from the stem cell graft donor, obtained from the stem cell graft. This clonotype was obtained from a human donor who donated a stem cell graft to a child with acute lymphoblastic leukemia. This chain links TRBV29-1 with TRBJ1-5, with D uncertain. The CDR3 region is CSVSDGGYNQPQHF. In DNA form, the CDR3 reads TGCAGCGTTTCTGATGGTGGGTACAATCAGCCCCAGCATTTT.